The 17 T cell receptor beta chains reported below all come from one sample, sequenced in a study of blood T cells in healthy people across ages. Primed by a sample-barcoded 5' primer and a J-beta primer mix, a second PCR proceeded for about 6 to 12 cycles. TCRdb passed the 5' RACE reads through MiXCR, listing each CDR3 protein once. The sample lists roughly 1,700,000 distinct CDR3 sequences; approximately 30% were seen once. The specimen sequenced was blood. These receptors all stem from a woman in her 30s in good health.

Concerning this clonotype itself: A much larger clone is a single base away; this may be a read error. V is TRBV30 and J is TRBJ2-7, with 10 nucleotides matching TRBD1. The CDR3 has 14 amino acids. CDR1 and CDR2 (germline): GTSNPN, SVGIG (reference sequence). The CDR3 DNA sequence: TGTGCCCGGAGTGTTGGACAGGGGGCCTACGAGCAGTACTTC. Translation: CARSVGQGAYEQYF.

This clonotype was counted ten times or more. CDR3 in amino acids: CASSLSPGSPYEQYF. The CDR3 coding sequence is TGTGCCAGCAGTTTGTCCCCCGGGTCCCCCTACGAGCAGTACTTC. The chain has TRBV27 and TRBJ2-7, with D uncertain. V was pared by 3 bases and J by 2 bases, with 14 bases between. The V gene's germline CDR1 is MNHEY and CDR2 SMNVEV (reference sequence). This CDR3 region has 15 residues.

The genes are TRBV24-1 and TRBJ1-4; D ambiguous. This CDR3 region has 14 residues. Germline loops: CDR1 KGHDR, CDR2 SFDVKD. Trimming left V 3 bases short and J 3 bases short, with 7 bases between. CDR3 nucleotides: TGTGCCACCAGTGATCCAGGATCTAATGAAAAACTGTTTTTT. Translated, it gives CATSDPGSNEKLFF.

V is TRBV10-3 and J is TRBJ2-3; D gene uncertain. Trimming removed 3 bases from V and 2 bases from J, with 12 bases in between. The germline V gene encodes CDR1 ENHRY and CDR2 SYGVKD. The CDR3 is 15 amino acids. The CDR3 loop is CAISDRRSNTDTQYF. CDR3 in DNA: TGTGCCATCAGTGATCGGCGGAGTAACACAGATACGCAGTATTTT.

Regarding this clonotype: The junction departs from the called germline gene at one end, perhaps through a read error. The chain has TRBV4-3 and TRBJ1-5; D is undetermined. The CDR3 consists of 15 residues. Germline loops: CDR1 LGHNA, CDR2 YSLEER. The CDR3 DNA follows: TGCGCCAGCAGCCAAGTGGCGGCAAGGAATCAGACCCAGCATTTT. Amino acid sequence: CASSQVAARNQTQHF.

This clonotype came up many times. The chain recombines TRBV18 with TRBJ1-5; D is perhaps TRBD1 (6 bases). The CDR3 has 13 amino acids. Germline V CDR1 and CDR2: KGHSH, LQKENI. V dropped 4 bases and J dropped 7 bases, with 11 bases sitting between them. DNA of the CDR3: TGTGCCAGCTCACTCGGACAGAAACAGCCCCAGCATTTT. This translates into CASSLGQKQPQHF.

The chain uses TRBV7-2 and TRBJ2-1; TRBD2 aligns across 12 bases. This CDR3 has 15 amino acids. After removal of 5 bases from V and 7 bases from J, the junction contained 6 bases not matched to a gene. CDR1 and CDR2 (germline): SGHTA, FQGNSA. In DNA, the CDR3 is TGTGCCAGCAGCCCTCACGGACTAGCGGGGAATGAGCAGTTCTTC. Translated, it gives CASSPHGLAGNEQFF.

This clonotype showed up just once. The chain recombines TRBV5-1 with TRBJ1-1; TRBD1 might be the D (5 bases). The CDR3 length is 16 residues. Germline V gene sequence: CDR1 SGHRS, CDR2 YFSETQ. Trimming stripped 0 bases from V and 7 bases from J, with 19 bases between. CDR3 DNA: TGCGCCAGCAGCTTGGAACCTCCGGGACCGAGTATTGAAGCTTTCTTT. Translation gives CASSLEPPGPSIEAFF.

The table lists this clonotype with a few counts. The rearrangement links TRBV5-1 to TRBJ2-7, with D perhaps given as TRBD1 or TRBD2 (6 bases each). The length of the CDR3 is 18 residues. The germline V gene encodes CDR1 SGHRS and CDR2 YFSETQ. Trimming shortened V by 1 base and J by 3 bases, and 23 bases separated the two germline ends. CDR3: CASSLRRDTELPVYEQYF. Here the CDR3 DNA reads TGCGCCAGCAGCTTGAGGCGGGACACTGAACTCCCGGTCTACGAGCAGTACTTC.

The chain carries TRBV5-1 and TRBJ1-6; D is possibly TRBD1 (6 bases). Trimming shortened V by 4 bases and J by 1 base, and 12 bases separated the two germline ends. The germline V gene encodes CDR1 SGHRS and CDR2 YFSETQ. CDR3 length equals 16 residues. As DNA, the CDR3 is TGCGCCAGCAGCCCAGGGGTTGGTTCCTATAATTCACCCCTCCACTTT. It is translated as CASSPGVGSYNSPLHF.

In this sample, this clonotype turned up a few times. The gene calls are TRBV14 and TRBJ2-3; D not resolved. The CDR3 loop spans 15 amino acids. CDR1 is SGHDN and CDR2 is FVKESK in the germline V gene. With 2 bases removed from V and 6 bases from J, the gap between germline ends came to 15 bases. The CDR3 is CASSQLMQVGDTQYF. The DNA for the CDR3 is TGTGCCAGCAGCCAACTTATGCAGGTGGGGGATACGCAGTATTTT.

This clonotype was picked up many times. The chain uses TRBV27 and TRBJ2-7; weak D call: TRBD2 (5 bases). The germline CDR1 and CDR2 sequences are MNHEY and SMNVEV (reference sequence). This CDR3 contains 15 residues. V gave up 5 bases and J gave up 4 bases, with 18 bases separating them. As DNA, the CDR3 is TGTGCCAGCAGTCCCGACCGGGAAATAGTGTACGAGCAGTACTTC. Translating gives CASSPDREIVYEQYF.

The chain recombines TRBV9 with TRBJ1-1; 7 bases line up with TRBD1. CDR1 is SGDLS and CDR2 is YYNGEE in the germline V gene. J gave up 6 bases and V 4 bases, and 6 bases lay outside the gene matches. The CDR3 runs to 13 residues. CDR3 bases: TGTGCCAGCAGCAGTCAGGGGGAAGCTGAAGCTTTCTTT. Its translation is CASSSQGEAEAFF.

This clonotype has only a few counts. The chain has TRBV27 and TRBJ2-5, with TRBD1 matching over 10 bases. This CDR3 has 18 residues. J gave up 7 bases and V 5 bases, and 19 bases lay outside the gene matches. Germline-derived CDR1 and CDR2 are MNHEY and SMNVEV (reference sequence). The CDR3 loop is CASSKIQGTGALPGTQYF. The CDR3 nucleotides read TGTGCCAGCAGTAAAATCCAGGGGACAGGGGCCCTACCGGGGACCCAGTACTTC.

Of note for this clonotype: A much larger clone lies one base from this, so it may be a read error. This sequence joins TRBV5-1 and TRBJ2-5, with 8 nucleotides matching TRBD2. Per the germline V gene, CDR1 is SGHRS and CDR2 is YFSETQ. The CDR3 loop spans 15 amino acids. Unmatched junction bases numbered 12, after V lost 0 bases and J lost 11 bases. The DNA for the CDR3 is TGCGCCAGCAGCTTGGCAGCGGGGGCTTACAATGAGCAGTACTTC. Residues: CASSLAAGAYNEQYF.

The chain recombines TRBV30 with TRBJ1-2; no firm D call. CDR3 length: 14 amino acids. In germline, CDR1 is GTSNPN, CDR2 SVGIG (reference sequence). V gave up 0 bases and J gave up 5 bases, with 13 bases separating them. CDR3 residues: CAWSVQRGRYGYTF. Written as DNA, the CDR3 is TGTGCCTGGAGTGTACAGAGAGGGAGATATGGCTACACCTTC.

In its sample, this clonotype was seen a few times. The V call is TRBV5-4, the J call TRBJ2-2; no reliable D call. V lost 4 bases and J 8 bases, leaving 15 bases between the germline ends. CDR3 size: 14 residues. CDR1 and CDR2 (germline): SGHNT, YYREEE (reference sequence). The CDR3 DNA sequence: TGTGCCAGCAGCCCCTGGGATTCCTTGGGGGAGCTGTTTTTT. This sequence encodes CASSPWDSLGELFF.